The next 17 T cell receptor beta chains were all read from a single sample in a study of human T cells and chemical hapten exposure. Time point of the sample: patch test 1, 2 weeks after DPC sensitization. Regarding treatment: therapeutic diphenylcyclopropenone sensitization with weekly scalp DPC. Each CDR3 protein is one row after TCRdb ran MiXCR on the RACE reads. The sample consists of some 190,000 distinct CDR3 sequences, under 25% of them appearing once. Material: whole blood, obtained in connection with sensitization to the hapten diphenylcyclopropenone (DPC). These receptors all come from a woman in her fifties or sixties with alopecia areata. Some clones in this sample may be carry-over from other donors' samples.

The V call is TRBV9, the J call TRBJ2-3; the D gene is possibly TRBD1 (6 bases). The germline V and J ends were trimmed by 8 bases and 3 bases, with 16 bases remaining between them. In germline, CDR1 is SGDLS, CDR2 YYNGEE. The CDR3 sequence is 14 residues long. The CDR3 DNA reads as TGTGCCAGTGGCCGGACAGTCGAGACAGATACGCAGTATTTT. Its protein product is CASGRTVETDTQYF.

This clonotype has ten or more counts. V gene TRBV2 combines with J gene TRBJ1-2; no definite D call. Germline loops: CDR1 SNHLY, CDR2 FYNNEI. V dropped 8 bases and J dropped 7 bases, with 11 bases sitting between them. The CDR3 is 11 amino acids. The CDR3 nucleotides read TGTGCCAGCCGAAGTAGGGCTGGCTACACCTTC. Its translation is CASRSRAGYTF. Full variable domain (rest looked up from reference TRBV2 and TRBJ1-2): EPEVTQTPSHQVTQMGQEVILRCVPISNHLYFYWYRQILGQKVEFLVSFYNNEISEKSEIFDDQFSVERPDGSNFTLKIRSTKLEDSAMYFCASRSRAGYTFGSGTRLTVV.

The V gene is TRBV5-5, the J gene TRBJ2-3, with 7 bases lining up with TRBD2. The CDR3 sequence is 15 residues long. The V segment lost 5 bases and the J segment 4 bases; nucleotides outside the gene matches: 10. CDR1 and CDR2 from the germline V gene are SGHKS and YYEKEE (reference sequence). For the CDR3, the DNA is TGTGCCAGCAGACCTGGACTAGTTCATTCAGATACGCAGTATTTT. This gives the protein CASRPGLVHSDTQYF.

This clonotype has a handful of counts. The rearrangement links TRBV5-1 to TRBJ1-1; maybe TRBD1 (5 bases). The CDR3 contains 15 residues. V was pared by 3 bases and J by 10 bases, with 22 bases between. Looked up from germline, CDR1 is SGHRS and CDR2 is YFSETQ. The CDR3 DNA reads TGCGCCAGCAGCTCACTAGACCGAACAGGATTTGGAGCTTTCTTT. Its translation is CASSSLDRTGFGAFF.

Here the CDR3 DNA reads TGTGCCAGCAGCTCCCCCGTGGGACGGATGAACACTGAAGCTTTCTTT. Its protein is CASSSPVGRMNTEAFF. The V and J genes are TRBV7-6 and TRBJ1-1, with D possibly being TRBD1 (5 bases). The V gene lost 4 bases and the J gene lost 0 bases, with 15 bases spanning the gap. Germline lookup yields CDR1 SGHVS and CDR2 FNYEAQ. The CDR3 totals 16 residues. The whole variable domain, remainder taken from reference TRBV7-6 and TRBJ1-1, is GAGVSQSPRYKVTKRGQDVALRCDPISGHVSLYWYRQALGQGPEFLTYFNYEAQQDKSGLPNDRFSAERPEGSISTLTIQRTEQRDSAMYRCASSSPVGRMNTEAFFGQGTRLTVV.

This clonotype has a handful of counts. V gene TRBV20-1 combines with J gene TRBJ1-5, with a weak D call TRBD1 (5 bases). The V end was cut by 4 bases, the J end by 4 bases, with 11 bases between. Germline CDR1 and CDR2: DFQATT and SNEGSKA (reference sequence). This CDR3 has 13 amino acids. For the CDR3, the DNA is TGCAGTGCTAAGCGCCAGGGTAATCAGCCCCAGCATTTT. Protein sequence: CSAKRQGNQPQHF.

The chain recombines TRBV5-1 with TRBJ2-5, with unresolved D. V lost 0 bases and J 5 bases, leaving 14 bases between the germline ends. Germline CDR1 SGHRS, CDR2 YFSETQ. The CDR3 is 15 amino acids. This CDR3 is CASSLGLEIRETQYF. In nucleotides, the CDR3 is TGCGCCAGCAGCTTGGGTTTGGAGATTCGGGAGACCCAGTACTTC.

This sequence joins TRBV20-1 and TRBJ1-3, with D uncertain. CDR1 and CDR2 (germline): DFQATT, SNEGSKA (reference sequence). This CDR3 is built from 14 residues. V was cut by 4 bases and J by 1 base, with 11 bases left in between. The DNA of the CDR3 is TGCAGTGCTACGTCGTTCTCTTCTGGAAACACCATATATTTT. It translates to CSATSFSSGNTIYF.

This chain joins TRBV4-2 and TRBJ2-3; 8 bases align to TRBD1. The length of the CDR3 is 15 residues. After removal of 4 bases from V and 3 bases from J, the junction contained 6 bases not matched to a gene. Germline lookup yields CDR1 LGHNA and CDR2 YNFKEQ. CDR3 sequence: CASSPGTGRTDTQYF. The CDR3 nucleotides are TGTGCCAGCAGCCCAGGGACAGGAAGAACAGATACGCAGTATTTT.

The chain links TRBV7-2 to TRBJ1-1; D gene ambiguous. V dropped 4 bases and J dropped 0 bases, with 9 bases sitting between them. This CDR3 spans 14 amino acids. Per the germline V gene, CDR1 is SGHTA and CDR2 is FQGNSA. The CDR3 nucleotides are TGTGCCAGCAGCTCGAGGCCGCTGAACACTGAAGCTTTCTTT. This encodes CASSSRPLNTEAFF.

In this sample, this clonotype turned up a few times. The V gene is TRBV10-3, the J gene TRBJ1-2, with D possibly TRBD1 on 6 matching bases. The germline CDR1 and CDR2 sequences are ENHRY and SYGVKD. The V end lost 7 bases, the J end lost 9 bases, and 18 bases lay between the germline ends. The CDR3 is 13 residues long. The CDR3 DNA follows: TGTGCCATCACCGGACAGCTGCGGGTTAGCTACACCTTC. It specifies CAITGQLRVSYTF.

J is TRBJ2-2 and V is TRBV7-2, with D possibly being TRBD1 (5 bases). The CDR3 length is 16 residues. V lost 5 bases to trimming and J lost 4 bases, with 17 bases between them. From germline, CDR1 is SGHTA and CDR2 FQGNSA. The CDR3 nucleotides are TGTGCCAGCAGCCAGGGCCCCGTCCCTTCCACCGGGGAGCTGTTTTTT. Translating gives CASSQGPVPSTGELFF.

The rearrangement uses TRBV27 and TRBJ2-1; 7 bases fit TRBD1. CDR3 length: 16 residues. CDR1 and CDR2 (germline): MNHEY, SMNVEV (reference sequence). After removal of 7 bases from V and 2 bases from J, the junction contained 11 bases not matched to a gene. For the CDR3, the DNA is TGTGCCAGCACCACGATTCTCGGGACAGCCTACAATGAGCAGTTCTTC. It yields the protein CASTTILGTAYNEQFF.

The V call is TRBV10-3, the J call TRBJ1-5, with no clear D. From germline, CDR1 is ENHRY and CDR2 SYGVKD. The V gene lost 3 bases and the J gene lost 0 bases, with 9 bases spanning the gap. The CDR3 is 15 amino acids. In DNA form, the CDR3 reads TGTGCCATCAGTGATAACGTGAATAGCAATCAGCCCCAGCATTTT. Encoded protein: CAISDNVNSNQPQHF.

This chain connects TRBV10-3 to TRBJ1-1; D is undetermined. This CDR3 region has 14 residues. Germline V gene sequence: CDR1 ENHRY, CDR2 SYGVKD. Trimming left V 0 bases short and J 3 bases short, with 8 bases between. The CDR3 here is CAISESVAYTEAFF. The DNA for the CDR3 is TGTGCCATCAGTGAGTCAGTAGCTTACACTGAAGCTTTCTTT.

This clonotype appeared a few times. The chain employs TRBV29-1 and TRBJ2-1, with TRBD2 identical over 9 bases. Germline assignment: CDR1 SQVTM and CDR2 ANQGSEA. After removal of 8 bases from V and 7 bases from J, the junction contained 0 bases not matched to a gene. CDR3 size: 10 residues. In DNA, the CDR3 is TGCAGCCTAGCGGGGAATGAGCAGTTCTTC. Its protein product is CSLAGNEQFF.

This chain connects TRBV10-3 to TRBJ2-3; D may be TRBD2 (6 bases). Per germline, CDR1 ENHRY and CDR2 SYGVKD. This CDR3 has 17 residues. V lost 2 bases and J lost 4, with 19 bases in between. CDR3 loop: CAISESGKGGTSDTQYF. CDR3 bases: TGTGCCATCAGTGAGAGTGGAAAGGGCGGGACCTCAGATACGCAGTATTTT.